These 16 T cell receptor beta chains originate from one sample sequenced in a study of neurological immune-mediated disorders. TCRdb re-called the 5' RACE reads through MiXCR, storing one row per CDR3 protein. The sample consists of about 59,000 distinct CDR3 sequences, about 25% of them appearing once. The time point denotes: technical triplicate 2. Sample: PBMCs. These receptor sequences come from a man in his 60s with HTLV-1-associated myelopathy (HAM/TSP).

This chain uses TRBV5-4 with TRBJ2-3; the match to TRBD2 covers 11 bases. Germline CDR1 and CDR2: SGHNT and YYREEE (reference sequence). V trimming: 5 bases; J trimming: 2 bases; junction bases outside the gene matches: 4. The CDR3 runs to 15 residues. CDR3 in amino acids: CASRTSGMYTDTQYF. CDR3 in DNA: TGTGCCAGCAGGACTAGCGGGATGTACACAGATACGCAGTATTTT.

This clonotype was seen many times. This chain links TRBV5-1 with TRBJ1-2, with 9 bases fitting TRBD1. The trim removed 0 bases at V and 5 bases at J, leaving 2 bases unmatched. This CDR3 contains 14 residues. Germline V gene data show CDR1 as SGHRS and CDR2 as YFSETQ. CDR3 protein: CASSLGTGEYGYTF. The DNA for the CDR3 is TGCGCCAGCAGCTTGGGGACAGGGGAGTATGGCTACACCTTC.

The chain employs TRBV6-1 and TRBJ2-2; D gene ambiguous. The germline CDR1 and CDR2 sequences are MNHNS and SASEGT. V was clipped by 1 base and J by 6 bases, with 12 bases between them. CDR3 length: 15 amino acids. CDR3 sequence reads: CASSEEDRMAGELFF. CDR3 DNA sequence: TGTGCCAGCAGTGAAGAGGATAGGATGGCCGGGGAGCTGTTTTTT.

This clonotype occurred a few times. The chain joins TRBV7-3 to TRBJ2-4; 10 nucleotides align to TRBD2. The CDR3 length is 16 residues. CDR1 is SGHTA, CDR2 FQGTGA, per germline. The J segment lost 6 bases and the V segment lost 5 bases, leaving 10 bases of the junction unmatched. CDR3 in amino acids: CASSPTGTSDGNIQYF. The CDR3 DNA reads as TGTGCCAGCAGCCCGACCGGGACTAGCGACGGAAACATTCAGTACTTC.

A remark on this clonotype: A clone one base away is much larger, so this may be a read error. The rearrangement uses TRBV9 and TRBJ2-3; D could derive from TRBD1 or TRBD2 (5 bases each). Germline CDR1 SGDLS, CDR2 YYNGEE. This CDR3 comprises 16 residues. With 2 bases removed from V and 2 bases from J, the gap between germline ends came to 15 bases. DNA for the CDR3: TGTGCCAGCAGCGTGCTCAAGTGGGACCCCACAGATACGCAGTATTTT. Its protein is CASSVLKWDPTDTQYF. Filled out from reference TRBV9 and TRBJ2-3, the complete variable domain reads DSGVTQTPKHLITATGQRVTLRCSPRSGDLSVYWYQQSLDQGLQFLIQYYNGEERAKGNILERFSAQQFPDLHSELNLSSLELGDSALYFCASSVLKWDPTDTQYFGPGTRLTVL.

This clonotype was observed many times. J is TRBJ2-3 and V is TRBV5-1, with D unclear. The V end was cut by 3 bases, the J end by 4 bases, with 9 bases between. The germline CDR1 and CDR2 sequences are SGHRS and YFSETQ. This CDR3 comprises 13 residues. CDR3 nucleotide sequence: TGCGCCAGCAGCTCATACAACGCAGATACGCAGTATTTT. It codes for CASSSYNADTQYF.

This clonotype was recorded at least ten times. The V gene is TRBV7-2, the J gene TRBJ2-3; 11 bases are a match to TRBD2. Germline V gives CDR1 SGHTA, CDR2 FQGNSA. The CDR3 has 17 residues. V gave up 7 bases and J gave up 4 bases; unmatched junction bases: 13. CDR3: CASTPLAGGFAPDTQYF. CDR3 DNA: TGTGCCAGCACCCCGCTAGCGGGAGGCTTTGCCCCAGATACGCAGTATTTT.

Judged by abundance, this clonotype is medium-sized. The chain has TRBV20-1 and TRBJ2-2; maybe TRBD1 (5 bases). The CDR3 has 13 residues. Trimming cost V 6 bases and J 7 bases, with 15 bases left between them. CDR1 is DFQATT and CDR2 is SNEGSKA in the germline V gene (reference sequence). CDR3 region: CSAPGAPDGELFF. The CDR3 DNA reads TGCAGTGCCCCTGGGGCCCCCGACGGGGAGCTGTTTTTT.

This clonotype was found many times. The chain combines TRBV24-1 with TRBJ1-1; possibly TRBD1 for D (5 bases). Per germline, CDR1 KGHDR and CDR2 SFDVKD. V was trimmed by 6 bases and J by 1 base, leaving 11 bases between them. The CDR3 runs to 14 residues. CDR3 bases: TGTGCCACCAGTAGGGCAGGGCCGAACACTGAAGCTTTCTTT. It encodes CATSRAGPNTEAFF.

This clonotype was seen ten or more times. The V call is TRBV7-2, the J call TRBJ1-4; no clear D gene. This CDR3 spans 13 amino acids. Trimming took 8 bases from V and 0 from J, leaving 7 bases between them. CDR1 SGHTA and CDR2 FQGNSA come from the germline V gene. The CDR3, as DNA: TGTGCCAGCGCCTTCACAACTAATGAAAAACTGTTTTTT. Translated, it gives CASAFTTNEKLFF.

This clonotype has a count of ten or more. The V call is TRBV5-5, the J call TRBJ1-4; tentative D call: TRBD1 (6 bases). Germline V gives CDR1 SGHKS, CDR2 YYEKEE (reference sequence). With 2 bases removed from V and 6 bases from J, the gap between germline ends came to 14 bases. The CDR3 is made up of 15 amino acids. For the CDR3, the DNA is TGTGCCAGCAGCTTCCCAGGGGCTGGGTATGAAAAACTGTTTTTT. Translation: CASSFPGAGYEKLFF.

The chain has TRBV10-3 and TRBJ2-5; 7 positions agree with TRBD2. CDR3 length: 14 residues. Trimming took 6 bases from V and 9 from J; bases not matched to a gene: 13. CDR1 is ENHRY, CDR2 SYGVKD, per germline. Here the CDR3 reads CAISSTERDRAQYF. CDR3 in DNA: TGTGCCATCAGCTCCACTGAGCGGGATAGGGCCCAGTACTTC.

There are many counts of this clonotype. V is TRBV5-1 and J is TRBJ2-2; 12 bases are shared with TRBD2. Germline V lookup: CDR1 SGHRS, CDR2 YFSETQ. This CDR3 comprises 16 residues. Unmatched junction bases numbered 9, after V lost 4 bases and J lost 8 bases. CDR3 protein: CASSRTGTSGSGELFF. CDR3 DNA: TGCGCCAGCAGCCGTACCGGGACTAGCGGGTCGGGGGAGCTGTTTTTT.

This clonotype showed up just a few times. This rearrangement joins TRBV7-2 to TRBJ2-2, with D perhaps matching TRBD1 (5 bases). The V gene lost 0 bases and the J gene lost 6 bases, with 14 bases spanning the gap. The CDR3 covers 16 residues. CDR1 SGHTA and CDR2 FQGNSA come from the germline V gene. The CDR3 here is CASSLASVGVAGELFF. The CDR3, as DNA: TGTGCCAGCAGCTTAGCTTCGGTAGGGGTGGCCGGGGAGCTGTTTTTT.

This clonotype has ten or more counts. The rearrangement joins TRBV20-1 to TRBJ1-1; D is unresolved. The CDR3 totals 13 residues. From germline, CDR1 is DFQATT and CDR2 SNEGSKA (reference sequence). V was shortened by 3 bases and J by 1 base, with 9 bases between the two germline ends. The CDR3 DNA sequence: TGCAGTGCTAGCATATCACCGAACACTGAAGCTTTCTTT. It specifies CSASISPNTEAFF.

This clonotype was counted at least ten times. The gene calls are TRBV5-1 and TRBJ1-4; D is undetermined. The CDR3 contains 14 residues. The V and J ends lost 3 bases and 5 bases respectively, with 11 bases between them. Germline CDR1 reads SGHRS; CDR2 reads YFSETQ. The CDR3 bases are TGCGCCAGCAGCTCTGGAGGGAGAAATGAAAAACTGTTTTTT. It yields the protein CASSSGGRNEKLFF.